This TCR beta chain was recovered during a study of CD8 T cells in ankylosing spondylitis (dated by TCRdb to 2016 to 2017). Study-level background: The study set out to find disease-linked TCR variants by profiling T cell receptor beta repertoires in ankylosing spondylitis patients and healthy donors. In total, the full study cohort was made up of 110 or so healthy donors and more than 20 ankylosing spondylitis patients. Samples of peripheral blood were taken, and for ankylosing spondylitis patients, synovial fluid was collected as well. Overall results and qualifications from the work: Blood from ankylosing spondylitis patients appeared to be characterized by a TCR beta motif composed of under ten highly homologous amino acid variants. Some motif variants had previously been reported in the synovial fluid and blood of reactive arthritis patients, which suggests shared mechanisms of disease initiation. The disease-linked clones had a CD8+ phenotype and were found at relatively low frequencies in peripheral blood. According to the report, matched synovial fluid samples from ankylosing spondylitis patients were significantly enriched for the disease-linked clones.

The run used an Illumina HiSeq 2500. Quantitative 5'-RACE with molecular barcodes was the method used to prepare the TCR beta libraries. Regarding the original processing steps: Disease-linked TCR variants were identified with a new computational method built on a probabilistic model of VDJ rearrangement. Using fastp trimming at Q25 and MiXCR clonotype assembly, TCRdb reanalyzed the public sequencing data and kept in-frame beta chains. Rows are combined by CDR3 protein, so each entry shows the most common genes and DNA. TCRdb's processing, not the study's, gives the V and J calls here. The table for this sample lists under 300,000 distinct CDR3 sequences; approximately 9% of them were counted only once. The top ten constitute almost 7% of the sample. This clonotype was found many times. This receptor's antigen is unknown. No base-level quality is on record; no much larger clone is a single base apart.

The CDR3, from cysteine to phenylalanine, totals 12 residues. Only the CDR3 DNA stays, 36 bases, in frame from base 1. CDR1 GTSNPN and CDR2 SVGIG are derived from the germline V gene (reference sequence). Relative to germline, V is missing 7 bases and J is missing 3 bases, with 3 bases of the junction outside any gene match. Sequenced: blood, either unsorted or a sorted T cell fraction (not recorded which). Rearrangement joined TRBV30 to TRBJ2-1; the junction holds 7 bases that match TRBD2. This receptor was obtained from a male donor with ankylosing spondylitis or in good health (not recorded which). The DNA sequence is as follows: TGTGCCTCAGGGAGGGGCTACAATGAGCAGTTCTTC. Its translation is CASGRGYNEQFF.